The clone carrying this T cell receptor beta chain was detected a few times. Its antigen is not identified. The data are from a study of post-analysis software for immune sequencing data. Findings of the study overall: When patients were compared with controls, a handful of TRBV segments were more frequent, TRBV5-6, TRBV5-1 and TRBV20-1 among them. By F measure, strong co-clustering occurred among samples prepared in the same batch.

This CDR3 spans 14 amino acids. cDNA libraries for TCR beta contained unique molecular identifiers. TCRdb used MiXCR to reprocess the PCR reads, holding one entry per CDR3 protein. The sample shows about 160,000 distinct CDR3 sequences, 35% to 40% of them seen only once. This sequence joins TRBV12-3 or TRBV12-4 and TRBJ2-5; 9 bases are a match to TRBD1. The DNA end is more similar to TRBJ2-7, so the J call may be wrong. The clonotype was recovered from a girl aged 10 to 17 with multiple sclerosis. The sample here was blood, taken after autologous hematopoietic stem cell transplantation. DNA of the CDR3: TGTGCCAGCAGCTGGGGACAGGGTGGTTACGAGCAGTACTTC. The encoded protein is CASSWGQGGYEQYF.